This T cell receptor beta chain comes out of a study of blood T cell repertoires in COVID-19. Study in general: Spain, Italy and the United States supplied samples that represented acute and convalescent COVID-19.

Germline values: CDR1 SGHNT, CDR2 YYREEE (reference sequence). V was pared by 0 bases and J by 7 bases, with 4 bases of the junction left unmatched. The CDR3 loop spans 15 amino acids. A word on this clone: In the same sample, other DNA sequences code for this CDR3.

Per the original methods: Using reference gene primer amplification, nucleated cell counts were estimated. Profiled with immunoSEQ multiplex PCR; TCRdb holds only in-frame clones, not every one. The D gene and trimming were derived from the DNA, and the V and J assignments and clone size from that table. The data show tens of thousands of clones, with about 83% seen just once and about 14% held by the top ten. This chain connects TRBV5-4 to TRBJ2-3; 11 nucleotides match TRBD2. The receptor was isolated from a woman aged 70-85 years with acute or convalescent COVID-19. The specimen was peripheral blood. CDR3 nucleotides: TGTGCCAGCAGCTTGGAATTAGCGGGGGGGCATACGCAGTATTTT. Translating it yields CASSLELAGGHTQYF.